This T cell receptor beta chain was found in a study of blood T cell repertoires in COVID-19. The wider study: The United States, Italy and Spain provided the acute and convalescent COVID-19 samples. T cells, B-cell-depleted T cells, or PBMCs provided the cDNA or gDNA that served as material.

In the original processing: Reference gene primer amplification in the assay estimated nucleated cell counts. Sequencing used immunoSEQ multiplex PCR; TCRdb keeps in-frame clones, though not all of them. V and J calls and clone size are given by that table; D and trimming were obtained from the DNA. This table has 60,000 to 75,000 clones, about 89% appearing once. V was clipped by 6 bases and J by 4 bases; unmatched bases: 9. CDR3 length equals 16 residues. Germline V gives CDR1 MDHEN, CDR2 SYDVKM. The chain is built from TRBV28 and TRBJ2-2, with 9 nucleotides matching TRBD2. This clonotype was obtained from a woman aged 55-69 years with acute or convalescent COVID-19. Sequencing was performed on peripheral blood. The DNA for the CDR3 is TGTGCCAGCAGCCTACCGCGGGGGGGCCGCACCGGGGAGCTGTTTTTT. Translation gives CASSLPRGGRTGELFF.